This TCR beta chain was captured in a study of technical replicates of blood from a few donors. The method was immunoSEQ multiplex PCR; TCRdb's version includes in-frame clones alone and lacks a portion of them. The sample consists of some 91,000 clones, roughly 95% of them appearing once. Germline CDR1 LNHDA, CDR2 SQIVND (reference sequence). Trimming took 7 bases from V and 8 from J, leaving 18 bases between them. The CDR3 loop spans 14 amino acids. The V gene is TRBV19, the J gene TRBJ2-1; tentative D call: TRBD1 (5 bases). The TCR was taken from a human donor in good health. The sequenced material came from T cells isolated from PBMCs. The CDR3 DNA reads as TGTGCCAGTAACGATATGGGGCAGGGCTATGAGCAGTTCTTC. This codes for CASNDMGQGYEQFF.